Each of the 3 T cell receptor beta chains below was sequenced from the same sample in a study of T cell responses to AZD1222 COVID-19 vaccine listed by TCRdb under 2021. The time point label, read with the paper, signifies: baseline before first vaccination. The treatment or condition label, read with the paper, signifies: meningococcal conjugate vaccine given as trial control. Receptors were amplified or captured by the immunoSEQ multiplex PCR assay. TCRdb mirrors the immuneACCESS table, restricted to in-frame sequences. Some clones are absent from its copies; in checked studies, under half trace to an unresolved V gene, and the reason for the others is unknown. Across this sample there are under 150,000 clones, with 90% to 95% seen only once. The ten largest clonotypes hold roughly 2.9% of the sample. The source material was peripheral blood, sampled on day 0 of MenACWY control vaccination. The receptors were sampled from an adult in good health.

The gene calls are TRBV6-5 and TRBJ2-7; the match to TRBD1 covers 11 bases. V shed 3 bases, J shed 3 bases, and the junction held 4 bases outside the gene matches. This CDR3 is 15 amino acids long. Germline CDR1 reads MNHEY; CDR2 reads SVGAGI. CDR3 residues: CASSYSGTGGYEQYF. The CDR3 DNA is TGTGCCAGCAGTTATTCCGGGACAGGGGGCTACGAGCAGTACTTC.

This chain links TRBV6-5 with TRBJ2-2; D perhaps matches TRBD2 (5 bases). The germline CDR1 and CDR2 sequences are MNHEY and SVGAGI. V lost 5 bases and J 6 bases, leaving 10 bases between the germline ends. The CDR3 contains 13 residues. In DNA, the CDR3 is TGTGCCAGCAGTCCCCTCGGGGCCGGGGAGCTGTTTTTT. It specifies CASSPLGAGELFF.

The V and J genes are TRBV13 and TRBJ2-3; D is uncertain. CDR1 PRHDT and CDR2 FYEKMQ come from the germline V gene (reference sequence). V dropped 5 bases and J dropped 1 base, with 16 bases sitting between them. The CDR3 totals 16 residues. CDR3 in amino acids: CASSHRITRGTDTQYF. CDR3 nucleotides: TGTGCCAGCAGCCACCGGATAACTCGAGGCACAGATACGCAGTATTTT. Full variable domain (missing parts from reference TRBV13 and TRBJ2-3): AAGVIQSPRHLIKEKRETATLKCYPIPRHDTVYWYQQGPGQDPQFLISFYEKMQSDKGSIPDRFSAQQFSDYHSELNMSSLELGDSALYFCASSHRITRGTDTQYFGPGTRLTVL.